This T cell receptor (beta chain) was observed in a study of beta chain features in type 1 diabetes (dated by TCRdb to 2017 to 2018). Looking at the study overall: Mean age, gender distribution, total cell number and subset yield did not differ between patients and healthy donors. The study compared the TCRB repertoires of sorted circulating CD4+ T cell subsets in recently diagnosed type 1 diabetes patients with those in matched healthy donors. Across all samples, around 100 million sorted cells were examined, and cell number per subset correlated strongly with RNA yield. Regulatory and stem cell-like memory subsets were obtained from only 8 patients and about 8 healthy donors, while naive and central memory subsets were obtained from all 30 or so donors.

This clone was seen a handful of times. Its antigen is still unknown. No base-level quality is on record; no much larger clone is a single base apart. Points the paper makes about the study in general: In all four CD4+ subsets, TCRB CDR3 length was moderately but significantly shorter in type 1 diabetes patients. Only small numbers of individuals were included in the HLA sub-analyses, which left unresolved whether HLA type had any influence on TCRB rearrangement. Naive, central memory and regulatory TCRB repertoires appeared to be more alike among patients than among healthy donors. Because cDNA was sequenced instead of genomic DNA, activated cells with high expression could be over-represented, although the groups did not differ in activation or CD3 levels. Patients with type 1 diabetes made fewer insertions and deleted more nucleotides at VDJ recombination sites, implying thymic rearrangement abnormalities. PCR may preferentially amplify shorter templates, but because patient and control samples were amplified and corrected together, any resulting skew would affect both groups equally.

CDR1 and CDR2 are drawn from the germline V gene: MDHEN, SYDVKM. The CDR3 runs 13 amino acids, cysteine and phenylalanine included. Just the 39-base CDR3 DNA is kept, in frame starting at base 1. V drops 8 bases and J drops 0 bases, leaving 8 bases in between. The High Capacity cDNA Reverse Transcription Kit was used to reverse transcribe all of the isolated RNA, meaning that expressed TCRB transcripts were what got sequenced. Naive, central memory and regulatory T cell samples underwent deep immunoSEQ sequencing, averaging roughly 3.5 million total reads per sample. After sorted cells were lysed in RLT buffer, RNA was extracted with DNase-treated RNeasy Micro or Mini kits, with the choice depending on cell number. To prevent cross-contamination, each cell subset was processed individually, whereas patient and healthy donor samples were processed jointly. The immunoSEQ multiplex PCR was used to amplify TCRB sequences from cDNA, yielding 87-bp fragments that span the CDR3 region. The amplicons were sequenced using the Illumina HiSeq platform. The paper's data handling went like this. PCR bias was corrected computationally using synthetic template baselines, and reads within Hamming distance 2 were collapsed, with unmergeable singletons discarded. By aligning reads against IMGT, V, D and J genes, CDR3 length, and insertions or deletions at six rearrangement sites were assigned. Within each subset, clonotype counts were normalized to sorted cell number, and only after that were true diversity and Gini coefficients computed with the tcR R package. The overlap coefficient, calculated on TCRB nucleotide sequences, was used to quantify repertoire sharing. TCRdb took over this immuneACCESS table, retaining in-frame rearrangements with V and J assigned. Such tables are incomplete; in checked studies, under half of the missing clones stem from an unresolved V gene, and the remainder is unexplained. From that table come the V and J calls and clone size; the DNA was used to work out D and trimming. For this sample there are around 340,000 clones; approximately 8% appear just once. Together, the top ten hold approximately 0.44% of the sample.

A single peripheral blood draw of approximately 0.11 L on average was collected from each donor into heparinised tubes. Naive, central memory, regulatory and stem cell-like memory CD4+ T cells were sorted on a BD FACSAria II using a panel including CD45RO, CCR7, CD25, CD127, CD95 and CD27. A purity above 95% was achieved for all sorted populations. PBMCs were isolated right away by Lymphoprep density gradient centrifugation and were stained directly, without culture. So that batch effects would be minimized, each experiment stained and sorted samples in pairs, pairing one healthy donor with one patient.

Sequencing was carried out using central memory CD4+ T cells from blood. The sequence links TRBV28 to TRBJ1-3; TRBD1 is perhaps the D gene, given 6 matching bases. The clonotype originates from a woman in her late teens or twenties in good health. The CDR3 has the sequence CASQGYSGNTIYF. The DNA reads as follows: TGTGCCAGCCAGGGGTACTCTGGAAACACCATATATTTT.